This entry lists 27 T cell receptor beta chains sequenced from one sample in a study of blood T cell dynamics during melanoma immunotherapy. Measured with immunoSEQ multiplex PCR; TCRdb has only the in-frame clones, and not every one. Of some 8,200 clones listed, 88% are singletons. The time point: week 3, after first cycle of checkpoint inhibitor. The specimen comprised blood, sampled from a patient treated with checkpoint blockade. These TCRs come from a human donor with melanoma.

This rearrangement joins TRBV28 to TRBJ1-3; no firm D call. CDR3 length: 16 amino acids. CDR1 is MDHEN, CDR2 SYDVKM, per germline. Between the trimmed V and J ends, which lost 6 bases and 0 bases, there was a span of 15 bases. The CDR3 region has the DNA TGTGCCAGCAGGCCCCAGGACTACAGCTCTGGAAACACCATATATTTT. It encodes CASRPQDYSSGNTIYF.

The J gene is TRBJ2-7, the V gene TRBV7-9; D possibly corresponds to TRBD1 (5 bases). The CDR3 is made up of 15 amino acids. V was pared by 5 bases and J by 3 bases, with 17 bases between. Per germline, CDR1 SEHNR and CDR2 FQNEAQ (reference sequence). CDR3 region: CASSPAWGRSYEQYF. CDR3 sequence (DNA): TGTGCCAGCAGCCCTGCTTGGGGCAGGAGCTACGAGCAGTACTTC.

This chain uses TRBV7-6 with TRBJ1-1; no firm D call. The germline V and J ends were trimmed by 1 base and 3 bases, with 6 bases remaining between them. CDR3 length: 13 residues. Germline lookup yields CDR1 SGHVS and CDR2 FNYEAQ. This chain's CDR3 is CASSLDSYTEAFF. The CDR3 nucleotides read TGTGCCAGCAGCTTAGACAGTTACACTGAAGCTTTCTTT. Filled out from reference TRBV7-6 and TRBJ1-1, the complete variable domain reads GAGVSQSPRYKVTKRGQDVALRCDPISGHVSLYWYRQALGQGPEFLTYFNYEAQQDKSGLPNDRFSAERPEGSISTLTIQRTEQRDSAMYRCASSLDSYTEAFFGQGTRLTVV.

This clone was detected a few times. The chain couples TRBV7-9 to TRBJ2-7; 13 nucleotides line up with TRBD2. V lost 5 bases to trimming and J lost 3 bases; unmatched junction nucleotides: 4. The germline V gene has CDR1 SEHNR and CDR2 FQNEAQ (reference sequence). The CDR3 runs 15 residues. This CDR3 is CASSTGLAGLYEQYF. The CDR3 DNA is TGTGCCAGCAGCACGGGACTAGCGGGACTCTACGAGCAGTACTTC.

The CDR3 region is CASSPPPSSGNTIYF. The DNA for the CDR3 is TGTGCCAGCTCACCACCGCCCAGCTCTGGAAACACCATATATTTT. J is TRBJ1-3 and V is TRBV18; D unresolved. The germline CDR1 and CDR2 sequences are KGHSH and LQKENI. This CDR3 has 15 residues. V lost 0 bases, J lost 0 bases, and 6 bases lay in between.

The chain employs TRBV28 and TRBJ1-6, with 10 bases aligning to TRBD1. Germline CDR1 reads MDHEN; CDR2 reads SYDVKM. The trim removed 3 bases at V and 10 bases at J, leaving 3 bases unmatched. This CDR3 spans 14 amino acids. This CDR3 reads CASSLGQGYSPLHF. In DNA form, the CDR3 reads TGTGCCAGCAGTTTGGGACAGGGGTACTCACCCCTCCACTTT.

The CDR3 spells CASGLGPGYEQYF. CDR3 nucleotide sequence: TGTGCTAGTGGTTTGGGGCCGGGGTACGAGCAGTACTTC. This chain connects TRBV12-5 to TRBJ2-7; the D gene is possibly TRBD2 (5 bases). Deletions cut 1 base from V and 4 bases from J, with 8 bases between. The CDR3 runs to 13 residues. Germline V gives CDR1 LGHNT, CDR2 FRNRAP.

This chain joins TRBV2 and TRBJ1-1; D is possibly TRBD1 (6 bases). CDR1 is SNHLY, CDR2 FYNNEI, per germline. This CDR3 spans 13 amino acids. Trimming cost V 8 bases and J 14 bases, with 24 bases left between them. The DNA for the CDR3 is TGTGCCAGCGCGGGGGCCGGCGGGAAGAGGACGTTCTTT. Its protein product is CASAGAGGKRTFF.

The V gene is TRBV7-2, the J gene TRBJ2-6; possible D gene TRBD1, 5 bases. Germline V CDR1 and CDR2: SGHTA, FQGNSA. Trimming left V 5 bases short and J 1 base short, with 9 bases between. CDR3 size: 15 residues. Here the CDR3 reads CASSQTVSGANVLTF. The CDR3 DNA reads TGTGCCAGCAGCCAGACAGTTTCTGGGGCCAACGTCCTGACTTTC.

The V gene is TRBV9, the J gene TRBJ1-4; 7 nucleotides line up with TRBD1. CDR3 length: 14 residues. CDR1 and CDR2 from the germline V gene are SGDLS and YYNGEE. V lost 4 bases, J lost 6 bases, and 6 bases stayed unmatched. Here the CDR3 reads CASSPGTAYEKLFF. The CDR3 bases are TGTGCCAGCAGCCCCGGGACAGCGTATGAAAAACTGTTTTTT.

This chain links TRBV7-2 with TRBJ2-7; D uncertain. The germline V gene encodes CDR1 SGHTA and CDR2 FQGNSA. The CDR3 extends over 13 amino acids. Trimming left V 5 bases short and J 2 bases short, with 10 bases between. This chain's CDR3 is CASSPWSPYEQYF. The CDR3 nucleotides read TGTGCCAGCAGCCCCTGGTCTCCCTACGAGCAGTACTTC.

The table lists this clone with a count of one. The rearrangement joins TRBV11-2 to TRBJ2-7; D gene unclear. CDR1 is SGHAT, CDR2 FQNNGV, per germline. The CDR3 runs to 18 residues. V lost 0 bases, J lost 0 bases, and 18 bases lay in between. The DNA of the CDR3 is TGTGCCAGCAGCTTAGAGACATTCGTCTTTCCAAGCTCCTACGAGCAGTACTTC. This encodes CASSLETFVFPSSYEQYF.

This sequence joins TRBV6-1 and TRBJ2-7; D might be TRBD2 (5 bases). CDR3 length: 19 residues. Germline V CDR1 and CDR2: MNHNS, SASEGT. The germline V and J ends were trimmed by 1 base and 1 base, with 23 bases remaining between them. CDR3 bases: TGTGCCAGCAGTGAAGAGAGGGCAGTGTCAAGGAAGGGTTCCTACGAGCAGTACTTC. Translation: CASSEERAVSRKGSYEQYF.

The rearrangement uses TRBV28 and TRBJ2-7; D is ambiguous. The CDR3 loop spans 12 amino acids. Trimming cost V 3 bases and J 2 bases, with 5 bases left between them. CDR1 and CDR2 from the germline V gene are MDHEN and SYDVKM. The CDR3 is CASSFLTYEQYF. The DNA for the CDR3 is TGTGCCAGCAGTTTTTTGACCTACGAGCAGTACTTC.

The V gene is TRBV5-1, the J gene TRBJ1-1, with 11 bases that match TRBD1. CDR1 and CDR2 from the germline V gene are SGHRS and YFSETQ. The J segment lost 1 base and the V segment lost 3 bases, leaving 2 bases of the junction unmatched. The CDR3 runs to 15 residues. The CDR3 reads CASSSGQGANTEAFF. The CDR3 nucleotides read TGCGCCAGCAGCTCAGGACAGGGGGCGAACACTGAAGCTTTCTTT. The full variable domain, with the rest looked up from reference TRBV5-1 and TRBJ1-1, is KAGVTQTPRYLIKTRGQQVTLSCSPISGHRSVSWYQQTPGQGLQFLFEYFSETQRNKGNFPGRFSGRQFSNSRSEMNVSTLELGDSALYLCASSSGQGANTEAFFGQGTRLTVV.

V gene TRBV28 combines with J gene TRBJ1-1; TRBD1 is a possible D gene (5 bases). This CDR3 comprises 16 residues. Trimming took 6 bases from V and 1 from J, leaving 18 bases between them. Germline V gives CDR1 MDHEN, CDR2 SYDVKM. The CDR3, as DNA: TGTGCCAGCAGCACCAGGGTGGGAGCGGGGAACACTGAAGCTTTCTTT. Its protein product is CASSTRVGAGNTEAFF.

The chain has TRBV7-8 and TRBJ1-1; D unresolved. Germline V gene data show CDR1 as SGHVS and CDR2 as FQNEAQ. Trimming took off 1 base at V and 4 bases at J, with 10 bases between the two ends. CDR3 length: 14 residues. CDR3 sequence (DNA): TGTGCCAGCAGCTTAGTCGGATCCGGCACTGAAGCTTTCTTT. This encodes CASSLVGSGTEAFF. Based on the CDR3 plus reference TRBV7-8 and TRBJ1-1, the full variable domain is GAGVSQSPRYKVAKRGQDVALRCDPISGHVSLFWYQQALGQGPEFLTYFQNEAQLDKSGLPSDRFFAERPEGSVSTLKIQRTQQEDSAVYLCASSLVGSGTEAFFGQGTRLTVV.

The rearrangement uses TRBV29-1 and TRBJ2-7; a weak D match, TRBD1 (5 bases). Trimming took 5 bases from V and 7 from J, leaving 15 bases between them. CDR3 length: 12 residues. The germline V gene has CDR1 SQVTM and CDR2 ANQGSEA. The CDR3 nucleotides are TGCAGCGTTCGCCCAGGGCCTGGGGAGCAGTACTTC. Amino acids: CSVRPGPGEQYF.

This chain uses TRBV28 with TRBJ1-5; TRBD1 might be the D (5 bases). The germline V gene encodes CDR1 MDHEN and CDR2 SYDVKM. V shed 2 bases and J shed 2 bases, with 13 bases lying between them. The length of the CDR3 is 16 residues. The CDR3 nucleotides are TGTGCCAGCAGTTTACAGGGCGGTGTGGGCAATCAGCCCCAGCATTTT. It translates to CASSLQGGVGNQPQHF.

The gene calls are TRBV28 and TRBJ1-2; 8 bases agree with TRBD1. The V gene's germline CDR1 is MDHEN and CDR2 SYDVKM. With V trimmed by 5 bases and J by 2 bases, 7 bases remained unmatched. This CDR3 has 15 amino acids. CDR3: CASSSRTGQNYGYTF. CDR3 sequence (DNA): TGTGCCAGCAGTAGCCGGACAGGGCAAAACTATGGCTACACCTTC.

V gene TRBV27 combines with J gene TRBJ1-6; no firm D call. The germline gives CDR1 MNHEY, CDR2 SMNVEV (reference sequence). This CDR3 is 14 amino acids long. Trimming removed 7 bases from V and 7 bases from J, with 14 bases in between. The CDR3 region is CASTAGPSNSPLHF. DNA of the CDR3: TGTGCCAGCACCGCCGGGCCGTCCAATTCACCCCTCCACTTT.

This chain uses TRBV11-2 with TRBJ2-2; no reliable D call. Germline V CDR1 and CDR2: SGHAT, FQNNGV. This CDR3 has 13 amino acids. The V and J ends lost 7 bases and 7 bases respectively, with 13 bases between them. Here the CDR3 DNA reads TGTGCCAGCACCACTTCAAAGGGCGGGGAGCTGTTTTTT. Its translation is CASTTSKGGELFF.

The chain carries TRBV11-2 and TRBJ1-1, with TRBD1 identical over 11 bases. Per germline, CDR1 SGHAT and CDR2 FQNNGV. The CDR3 spans 16 residues. The trim removed 5 bases at V and 4 bases at J, leaving 9 bases unmatched. CDR3 in DNA: TGTGCCAGCAGCCCACGGGACAGGGGGTTACGCACTGAAGCTTTCTTT. It encodes CASSPRDRGLRTEAFF.

This clone turned up a few times. The chain combines TRBV19 with TRBJ1-2; D might be TRBD1 (5 bases). Trimming took off 6 bases at V and 3 bases at J, with 14 bases between the two ends. This CDR3 comprises 14 residues. Germline V gene data show CDR1 as LNHDA and CDR2 as SQIVND (reference sequence). CDR3 residues: CASRPGTSDYGYTF. CDR3 coding DNA: TGTGCCAGTAGACCTGGGACCTCGGACTATGGCTACACCTTC.

The V and J genes are TRBV4-2 and TRBJ1-5, with D perhaps matching TRBD1 (5 bases). The CDR3 is made up of 21 amino acids. V gave up 0 bases and J gave up 0 bases, with 24 bases separating them. CDR1 and CDR2 from the germline V gene are LGHNA and YNFKEQ. CDR3 in DNA: TGTGCCAGCAGCCAAGATATTTATGGAGAATGGGACGCTTATAGCAATCAGCCCCAGCATTTT. It is translated as CASSQDIYGEWDAYSNQPQHF.

The genes are TRBV7-2 and TRBJ1-1, with no clear D. The CDR3 is 15 residues long. The germline V gene has CDR1 SGHTA and CDR2 FQGNSA. The V gene lost 1 base and the J gene lost 1 base, with 10 bases spanning the gap. CDR3 sequence (DNA): TGTGCCAGCAGCTTAGATGGACGGTCGAACACTGAAGCTTTCTTT. Amino acid sequence: CASSLDGRSNTEAFF.

The rearrangement joins TRBV7-2 to TRBJ1-6; perhaps TRBD1 as D (5 bases). CDR1 and CDR2 (germline): SGHTA, FQGNSA. V lost 2 bases and J 6 bases, leaving 14 bases between the germline ends. This CDR3 has 16 amino acids. The CDR3 coding sequence is TGTGCCAGCAGCTTAACGAGGGGACTTGGTAATTCACCCCTCCACTTT. Translation: CASSLTRGLGNSPLHF. Using reference TRBV7-2 and TRBJ1-6 for the parts outside the CDR3, the full variable domain is GAGVSQSPSNKVTEKGKDVELRCDPISGHTALYWYRQSLGQGLEFLIYFQGNSAPDKSGLPSDRFSAERTGGSVSTLTIQRTQQEDSAVYLCASSLTRGLGNSPLHFGNGTRLTVT.